This is a list of T cell receptor beta chains from one sample in a study of OX40 agonist ivuxolimab in advanced cancers. TCRdb's table, derived via immunoSEQ multiplex PCR, lists solely in-frame clones and lacks some. This sample carries approximately 80,000 clones, under 95% of them seen once, and the ten largest clones take roughly 0.4%. Specimen: CD4+ or CD8+ T cells sorted from blood, collected in a trial of the OX40 agonist ivuxolimab. The receptor set was obtained from an adult with an advanced solid tumor such as melanoma, head and neck, liver or kidney cancer. Each CDR3 is given with its conserved first and last residue. D genes are given only for firm matches. Not every row has a clone size; where given, it reads once, few, many or a size class.

d_gene	v_gene	abundance	j_gene	CDR3aa	CDR3nt
TRBD1	TRBV7-8	NA	TRBJ1-1	CASSFNVQGTTEAFF	TGTGCCAGCAGCTTCAACGTACAGGGGACGACTGAAGCTTTCTTT
TRBD2	TRBV11-3	NA	TRBJ2-1	CASSRGSGPYNEQFF	TGTGCCAGCAGCCGCGGGAGCGGGCCTTACAATGAGCAGTTCTTC
NA	TRBV2	NA	TRBJ2-3	CASSSGTPGDTQYF	TGTGCCAGCAGTTCCGGGACACCGGGAGATACGCAGTATTTT
TRBD1	TRBV6-5	NA	TRBJ1-3	CASSPWDSSGNTIYF	TGTGCCAGCAGTCCTTGGGACAGCTCTGGAAACACCATATATTTT
NA	TRBV7-2	NA	TRBJ2-1	CASSLEAGVNEQFF	TGTGCCAGCAGCTTAGAGGCAGGGGTCAATGAGCAGTTCTTC
NA	TRBV30	NA	TRBJ1-1	CAWSDGNTEAFF	TGTGCCTGGAGTGACGGAAACACTGAAGCTTTCTTT
NA	TRBV2	once	TRBJ2-3	CASSEGTTTDTQYF	TGTGCCAGCAGTGAAGGGACTACCACAGATACGCAGTATTTT
NA	TRBV5-5	NA	TRBJ1-2	CASSLVDGRRGYTF	TGTGCCAGCAGCTTGGTCGACGGCCGTCGAGGCTACACCTTC
NA	TRBV6-6	NA	TRBJ2-3	CASRGDSTDTQYF	TGTGCCAGCAGGGGGGACAGCACAGATACGCAGTATTTT
NA	TRBV6-5	NA	TRBJ1-1	CASRQNTEAFF	TGTGCCAGCAGACAGAACACTGAAGCTTTCTTT
NA	TRBV18	NA	TRBJ2-1	CASSSQVDNEQFF	TGTGCCAGCTCCTCCCAGGTGGACAATGAGCAGTTCTTC
NA	TRBV7-2	NA	TRBJ2-3	CASSFYTDTQYF	TGTGCCAGCAGCTTCTACACAGATACGCAGTATTTT
NA	TRBV6-5	NA	TRBJ1-1	CASNLGGANTEAFF	TGTGCCAGCAACTTGGGGGGGGCTAACACTGAAGCTTTCTTT
NA	TRBV11-2	once	TRBJ1-1	CASTPAGARAAEAFF	TGTGCCAGCACCCCCGCGGGTGCCAGGGCGGCTGAAGCTTTCTTT
TRBD2	TRBV7-9	once	TRBJ2-1	CASSFQAGASYNEQFF	TGTGCCAGCAGCTTCCAAGCGGGAGCCTCCTACAATGAGCAGTTCTTC
NA	TRBV5-5	NA	TRBJ2-7	CASSLKGLAHEQYF	TGTGCCAGCAGCTTGAAGGGGCTAGCCCATGAGCAGTACTTC
NA	TRBV10-3	NA	TRBJ2-7	CAISDPGLEQYF	TGTGCCATCAGTGACCCCGGACTAGAGCAGTACTTC
TRBD2	TRBV5-4	NA	TRBJ2-4	CASSPSGGAPAKNIQYF	TGTGCCAGCAGCCCTAGCGGGGGGGCCCCAGCCAAAAACATTCAGTACTTC
TRBD1	TRBV28	NA	TRBJ2-3	CASIQMRGHSTDTQYF	TGTGCCAGCATCCAAATGAGGGGGCATTCCACAGATACGCAGTATTTT
TRBD1	TRBV9	NA	TRBJ2-7	CASSVGTGTEQYF	TGTGCCAGCAGCGTCGGGACAGGGACCGAGCAGTACTTC
NA	TRBV7-2	NA	TRBJ2-2	CASSLGGRTGELFF	TGTGCCAGCAGCTTAGGGGGTAGGACCGGGGAGCTGTTTTTT
NA	TRBV7-2	NA	TRBJ1-2	CASSLGTHDPWGYTF	TGTGCCAGCAGCTTAGGAACACACGACCCCTGGGGCTACACCTTC
TRBD2	TRBV4-3	NA	TRBJ2-2	CASSRSGGANGELFF	TGCGCCAGCAGCCGTAGCGGGGGGGCGAACGGGGAGCTGTTTTTT
NA	TRBV29-1	NA	TRBJ1-1	CSGRQGFRTEAFF	TGCAGCGGCAGGCAGGGGTTTCGAACTGAAGCTTTCTTT
NA	TRBV29-1	NA	TRBJ1-2	CSVVRVGKYGYTF	TGCAGCGTTGTCCGGGTCGGGAAGTATGGCTACACCTTC
NA	TRBV7-2	NA	TRBJ2-3	CASSLGGADTQYF	TGTGCCAGCAGCTTAGGGGGCGCAGATACGCAGTATTTT
TRBD1	TRBV12-5	NA	TRBJ2-1	CASGGRGNEQFF	TGTGCTAGTGGTGGCAGGGGGAATGAGCAGTTCTTC
NA	TRBV6-6	once	TRBJ1-2	CASSPPEWWGYGYTF	TGTGCCAGCAGTCCCCCTGAATGGTGGGGGTATGGCTACACCTTC
NA	TRBV7-2	once	TRBJ2-3	CASSLDAGTDTQYF	TGTGCCAGCAGCTTAGATGCAGGGACAGATACGCAGTATTTT
TRBD2	TRBV27	NA	TRBJ2-6	CASSLWGGRASGANVLTF	TGTGCCAGCAGTTTATGGGGCGGGAGGGCCTCTGGGGCCAACGTCCTGACTTTC
NA	TRBV28	NA	TRBJ2-5	CATEGNPETQYF	TGTGCCACGGAAGGAAACCCGGAGACCCAGTACTTC
NA	TRBV11-1	NA	TRBJ1-1	CASSSTENTEAFF	TGTGCCAGCAGCTCGACAGAGAACACTGAAGCTTTCTTT
NA	TRBV5-4	NA	TRBJ1-1	CASSYPGRDVTEAFF	TGTGCCAGCAGCTATCCGGGTAGGGATGTCACTGAAGCTTTCTTT
NA	TRBV6-1	once	TRBJ1-2	CASSERRHLGYTF	TGTGCCAGCAGTGAAAGGCGGCATCTTGGCTACACCTTC
TRBD1	TRBV5-1	NA	TRBJ2-2	CASRQGAAGELFF	TGCGCCAGCAGACAGGGGGCCGCCGGGGAGCTGTTTTTT
NA	TRBV21-1	once	TRBJ2-1	CASSKRGHGTSATFYEQFF	TGTGCCAGCAGCAAAAGGGGGCACGGAACTAGCGCGACATTTTACGAGCAGTTCTTC
TRBD2	TRBV6-1	NA	TRBJ2-1	CASSESSGDYNEQFF	TGTGCCAGCAGTGAAAGTAGCGGGGACTACAATGAGCAGTTCTTC
NA	TRBV2	NA	TRBJ1-2	CASAGPLGGDGYTF	TGTGCCAGCGCCGGTCCTCTTGGGGGGGACGGCTACACCTTC
TRBD2	TRBV7-2	NA	TRBJ2-7	CASSLGGLGAYEQYF	TGTGCCAGCAGCTTAGGGGGACTAGGGGCCTACGAGCAGTACTTC
NA	TRBV30	NA	TRBJ1-2	CAWDSTGYYGYTF	TGTGCCTGGGACTCAACTGGGTACTATGGCTACACCTTC
NA	TRBV2	once	TRBJ2-1	CASRGGQLIYNEQFF	TGTGCCAGCAGGGGAGGACAGTTAATCTACAATGAGCAGTTCTTC